This TCR beta chain was retrieved from a study of blood T cell repertoires in COVID-19. V lost 5 bases to trimming and J lost 0 bases; unmatched junction nucleotides: 12. CDR3 length: 18 residues. Germline CDR1 SGHTA, CDR2 FQGTGA. Method: immunoSEQ multiplex PCR; TCRdb's copy keeps in-frame clones and lacks some. The sample holds tens of thousands of clones; 65% to 85% are singletons and the top ten take roughly a sixth. The chain carries TRBV7-3 and TRBJ2-2; TRBD2 matches 7 bases. The material sequenced was peripheral blood. This TCR came from a woman over 75 with acute or convalescent COVID-19. For the CDR3, the DNA is TGTGCCAGCAGCCCGAATCTAAGGAGCGGGGCGAACACCGGGGAGCTGTTTTTT. Its translation: CASSPNLRSGANTGELFF.